The 12 T cell receptor beta chains listed next were all sequenced from one sample in a study of early T cells in non-severe SARS-CoV-2 infection. Each CDR3 protein is one row after TCRdb ran MiXCR on the 5' RACE reads. The top ten clones hold 2% to 2.5% of a sample with about 100,000 distinct CDR3 sequences, 13% of them seen once. Material: whole blood. The receptors were sampled from an adult who was a healthcare worker with PCR-confirmed SARS-CoV-2 infection or an uninfected control (not recorded which).

V is TRBV12-3 or TRBV12-4 and J is TRBJ1-5; D remains ambiguous. The V end was cut by 6 bases, the J end by 7 bases, with 10 bases between. The CDR3 has 12 residues. For the CDR3, the DNA is TGTGCCAGCAGGGAATGGACGCAGCCCCAGCATTTT. Amino acids: CASREWTQPQHF.

This clonotype was seen repeatedly, ten times or more. The rearrangement uses TRBV6-2 or TRBV6-3 and TRBJ2-5; D might be TRBD1 (6 bases). Per germline, CDR1 MNHEY and CDR2 SVGEGT. This CDR3 contains 16 residues. The V end was cut by 5 bases, the J end by 7 bases, with 23 bases between. CDR3 amino acids: CASSPPDWTVQWTQYF. The CDR3 nucleotides read TGTGCCAGCAGTCCCCCCGACTGGACAGTACAATGGACCCAGTACTTC.

This clonotype was picked up many times. The chain is built from TRBV19 and TRBJ1-2; D unresolved. Germline CDR1 is LNHDA and CDR2 is SQIVND (reference sequence). This CDR3 region has 13 residues. Trimming stripped 6 bases from V and 4 bases from J, with 12 bases between. The CDR3 loop reads CASRIAGGYGYTF. The CDR3 bases are TGTGCCAGTAGGATCGCAGGTGGCTATGGCTACACCTTC.

The rearrangement joins TRBV7-9 to TRBJ1-1, with a possible D match to TRBD1 (5 bases). Germline loops: CDR1 SEHNR, CDR2 FQNEAQ (reference sequence). The germline V and J ends were trimmed by 5 bases and 0 bases, with 7 bases remaining between them. The CDR3 runs 13 residues. This CDR3 is CASSTGLNTEAFF. The CDR3 region has the DNA TGTGCCAGCAGCACAGGCCTGAACACTGAAGCTTTCTTT.

This clonotype occurred many times. CDR3 sequence reads: CATSGPRAETQYF. The CDR3 region has the DNA TGTGCCACCAGTGGTCCACGGGCCGAGACCCAGTACTTC. The chain is built from TRBV24-1 and TRBJ2-5, with unresolved D. Trimming removed 5 bases at V and 5 bases at J, with 11 bases between. Germline V gene data show CDR1 as KGHDR and CDR2 as SFDVKD. This CDR3 has 13 amino acids.

The chain couples TRBV20-1 to TRBJ2-7; possibly TRBD1 or TRBD2 for D (5 bases each). Germline V gene lookup returns CDR1 DFQATT and CDR2 SNEGSKA (reference sequence). The CDR3 is 17 amino acids. V lost 0 bases and J lost 0, with 18 bases in between. In nucleotides, the CDR3 is TGCAGTGCTAGAGATCGTTTGGGGTCAGGGAGCTCCTACGAGCAGTACTTC. It yields the protein CSARDRLGSGSSYEQYF.

This clonotype has a count of ten or more. The chain joins TRBV20-1 to TRBJ1-3; possible D gene TRBD1, 6 bases. Germline V gene sequence: CDR1 DFQATT, CDR2 SNEGSKA (reference sequence). The CDR3 sequence is 13 residues long. V lost 6 bases to trimming and J lost 0 bases, with 9 bases between them. CDR3 residues: CSAGGASGNTIYF. CDR3 DNA: TGCAGTGCGGGGGGGGCCTCTGGAAACACCATATATTTT.

This clonotype was counted ten times or more. The CDR3 protein is CASSRAGTGIYEQYF. In DNA form, the CDR3 reads TGTGCCAGCAGCCGAGCCGGGACAGGGATCTACGAGCAGTACTTC. The chain is built from TRBV4-2 and TRBJ2-7, with 9 positions matching TRBD1. The CDR3 runs to 15 residues. CDR1 LGHNA and CDR2 YNFKEQ come from the germline V gene. The J segment lost 3 bases and the V segment lost 4 bases, leaving 7 bases of the junction unmatched.

Ten or more counts support this clonotype. This sequence joins TRBV11-2 and TRBJ2-2; TRBD2 matches 9 bases. The V segment lost 4 bases and the J segment 3 bases; nucleotides outside the gene matches: 24. The CDR3 has 22 amino acids. CDR1 and CDR2 from the germline V gene are SGHAT and FQNNGV. DNA for the CDR3: TGTGCCAGCAGCTATCCCGGCTGGGGGAGACTAGCGGCGTCGTCGGACACCGGGGAGCTGTTTTTT. Translated: CASSYPGWGRLAASSDTGELFF.

The chain has TRBV7-2 and TRBJ2-2; TRBD1 might be the D (6 bases). The CDR3 sequence is 18 residues long. Deletions cut 1 base from V and 4 bases from J, with 19 bases between. Germline V gene data show CDR1 as SGHTA and CDR2 as FQGNSA. As DNA, the CDR3 is TGTGCCAGCAGCTTAGTTGCCCCAGGGGCCACCTCCACCGGGGAGCTGTTTTTT. This gives the protein CASSLVAPGATSTGELFF.

This clonotype was seen only a few times. One end of the junction does not line up with germline, which may come from a read error. The chain carries TRBV7-9 and TRBJ2-1; D may be TRBD2 (6 bases). The CDR3 is 15 amino acids. Germline V CDR1 and CDR2: SEHNR, FQNEAQ (reference sequence). The CDR3 DNA reads as TGTGCCAGCAGCTCCCCCGGGACTTCCTCCAATGAGCAGTTCTTC. It yields the protein CASSSPGTSSNEQFF.

The chain uses TRBV4-2 and TRBJ2-2, with D uncertain. Trimming cost V 0 bases and J 7 bases, with 6 bases left between them. The CDR3 runs to 13 residues. Germline-derived CDR1 and CDR2 are LGHNA and YNFKEQ. CDR3 in DNA: TGTGCCAGCAGCCAAGATTTCAGCGGGGAGCTGTTTTTT. This translates into CASSQDFSGELFF.